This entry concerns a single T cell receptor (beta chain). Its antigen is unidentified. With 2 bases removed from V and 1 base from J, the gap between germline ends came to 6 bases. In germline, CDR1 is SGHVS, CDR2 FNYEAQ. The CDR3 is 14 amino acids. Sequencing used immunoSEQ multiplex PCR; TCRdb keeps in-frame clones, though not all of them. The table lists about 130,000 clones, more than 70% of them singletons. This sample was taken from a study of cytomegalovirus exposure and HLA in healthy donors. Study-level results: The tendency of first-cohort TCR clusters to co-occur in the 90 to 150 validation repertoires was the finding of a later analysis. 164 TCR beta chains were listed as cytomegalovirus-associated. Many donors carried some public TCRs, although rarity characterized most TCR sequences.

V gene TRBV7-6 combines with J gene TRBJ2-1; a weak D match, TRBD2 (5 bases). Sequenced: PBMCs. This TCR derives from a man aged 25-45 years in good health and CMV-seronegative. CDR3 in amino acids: CASSLRGSYNEQFF. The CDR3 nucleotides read TGTGCCAGCAGCTTACGGGGTTCCTACAATGAGCAGTTCTTC. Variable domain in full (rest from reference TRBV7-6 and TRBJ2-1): GAGVSQSPRYKVTKRGQDVALRCDPISGHVSLYWYRQALGQGPEFLTYFNYEAQQDKSGLPNDRFSAERPEGSISTLTIQRTEQRDSAMYRCASSLRGSYNEQFFGPGTRLTVL.